Sequencing of this T cell receptor beta chain was carried out in a study of cytomegalovirus exposure and HLA in healthy donors. The donors formed part of the approximately 120-subject validation cohort, distinct from the roughly 600-subject first cohort. Findings and limits, study-wide: A few chains linked to CMV were shown in vitro to be specific for CMV antigens. Despite most TCR sequences being rare, some public TCRs occurred in many donors. Reportedly, cytomegalovirus status was diagnosed with high sensitivity and specificity.

Of note for this clone: Its target is not known.

Assay: immunoSEQ multiplex PCR; the TCRdb copy retains only in-frame clones and omits some. This repertoire shows about 150,000 clones, 75% to 90% found once; its top ten account for approximately 20%. Material for sequencing was PBMCs. This TCR was sampled from a man younger than 30 in good health and CMV-seropositive.

In DNA, the CDR3 is TGTGCCAGCAGCCAGGGACAGGGGGGCGAAAAACTGTTTTTT. Its translation is CASSQGQGGEKLFF. The V and J genes are TRBV11-2 and TRBJ1-4; 11 positions match TRBD1. With 5 bases clipped from V and 8 bases from J, the junction kept 4 bases outside the gene matches. This CDR3 contains 14 residues. Germline V gene lookup returns CDR1 SGHAT and CDR2 FQNNGV.